The entry that follows covers one T cell receptor (beta chain) sequence. Original methodology: Amplifying reference gene primers gave estimates of nucleated cell counts. Data came from immunoSEQ multiplex PCR; TCRdb stores just in-frame clones and leaves some out. That table supplies the V and J calls and clone size; D and trimming were determined from the DNA. The table has some 100,000 clones, roughly 80% seen once; the top ten hold roughly 13%. This record comes from a study of blood T cell repertoires in COVID-19. Study-wide context: Sites in the United States, Italy and Spain provided acute and convalescent COVID-19 samples.

Germline loops: CDR1 LGHDT, CDR2 YNNKEL (reference sequence). V lost 4 bases and J 7 bases, leaving 25 bases between the germline ends. This CDR3 comprises 18 residues. This receptor was obtained from a man aged 50 to 59 with active or convalescent COVID-19. The source material was peripheral blood. V and J are TRBV3-1 (or the pseudogene TRBV3-2) and TRBJ2-2; D might be TRBD1 (5 bases). For the CDR3, the DNA is TGTGCCAGCAGCCTCACTCTTGGGGCCTCAATTAGTGGCGGGGAGCTGTTTTTT. Protein: CASSLTLGASISGGELFF.